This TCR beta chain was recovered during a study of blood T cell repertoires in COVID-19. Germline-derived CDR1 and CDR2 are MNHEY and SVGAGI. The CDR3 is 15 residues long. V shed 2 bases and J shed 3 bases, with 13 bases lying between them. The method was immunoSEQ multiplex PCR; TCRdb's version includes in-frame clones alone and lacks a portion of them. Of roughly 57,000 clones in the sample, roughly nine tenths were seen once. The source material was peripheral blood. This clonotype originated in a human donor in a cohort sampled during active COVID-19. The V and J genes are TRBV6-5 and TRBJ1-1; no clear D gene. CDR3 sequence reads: CASSYGGLRDTEAFF. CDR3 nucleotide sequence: TGTGCCAGCAGTTACGGCGGGCTGCGGGACACTGAAGCTTTCTTT.